Following are 14 T cell receptor beta chains from one sample sequenced in a study of identical twins. TCRdb processed the 5' RACE reads anew with MiXCR; each CDR3 protein has one entry. The table records 540,000 or so distinct CDR3 sequences, around 24% of them present only once. This sample was shared with a second study, whose subject was yellow fever vaccine responses in identical twins.

Sequences were obtained from CD4+ T cells sorted from blood. The receptors stem from a woman aged 18 to 35 in good health.

The chain carries TRBV12-3 or TRBV12-4 and TRBJ2-3; 13 bases match TRBD2. V lost 0 bases to trimming and J lost 6 bases; unmatched junction nucleotides: 9. The CDR3 spans 18 residues. The DNA of the CDR3 is TGTGCCAGCAGTTTAGCCCCATCGACTAGCGGGGGGACCGATACGCAGTATTTT. Translation gives CASSLAPSTSGGTDTQYF.

V is TRBV25-1 and J is TRBJ2-3; the match to TRBD2 covers 7 bases. V was clipped by 5 bases and J by 4 bases; unmatched bases: 6. The length of the CDR3 is 14 residues. Germline-derived CDR1 and CDR2 are MGHDK and SYGVNS. The CDR3, as DNA: TGTGCCAGCAGTCCCGGGAGGTTCTCAGATACGCAGTATTTT. This sequence encodes CASSPGRFSDTQYF. Full variable domain (remainder filled in from reference TRBV25-1 and TRBJ2-3): EADIYQTPRYLVIGTGKKITLECSQTMGHDKMYWYQQDPGMELHLIHYSYGVNSTEKGDLSSESTVSRIRTEHFPLTLESARPSHTSQYLCASSPGRFSDTQYFGPGTRLTVL.

This clonotype was observed a handful of times. The chain carries TRBV11-3 and TRBJ2-5, with no clear D. Germline V gene lookup returns CDR1 SGHNT and CDR2 YENEEA. The length of the CDR3 is 13 residues. Trimming cost V 3 bases and J 5 bases, with 10 bases left between them. CDR3 sequence reads: CASSFGLSETQYF. CDR3 nucleotide sequence: TGTGCCAGCAGCTTTGGATTGTCGGAGACCCAGTACTTC.

This clonotype was seen more than once but under ten times. The chain uses TRBV20-1 and TRBJ2-2; D remains ambiguous. Trimming took off 2 bases at V and 4 bases at J, with 17 bases between the two ends. The CDR3 length is 16 residues. Germline V CDR1 and CDR2: DFQATT, SNEGSKA (reference sequence). This CDR3 reads CSARKVDPPTTGELFF. The CDR3 nucleotides are TGCAGTGCTAGAAAAGTAGACCCCCCCACCACCGGGGAGCTGTTTTTT.

The J gene is TRBJ1-1, the V gene TRBV10-3; D is uncertain. Germline V CDR1 and CDR2: ENHRY, SYGVKD. Trimming removed 8 bases from V and 0 bases from J, with 13 bases in between. CDR3 length: 14 residues. In nucleotides, the CDR3 is TGTGCCATCTCGGCAGACCCATTGAACACTGAAGCTTTCTTT. Protein sequence: CAISADPLNTEAFF.

This sequence joins TRBV5-1 and TRBJ2-7; TRBD1 matches 9 bases. Germline CDR1 and CDR2: SGHRS and YFSETQ. The V and J ends lost 5 bases and 0 bases, in that order; junction bases with no gene match: 6. There are 15 residues in the CDR3. CDR3 nucleotides: TGCGCCAGCAGGCCCGGACAGGGGTTCTCCTACGAGCAGTACTTC. Translation: CASRPGQGFSYEQYF.

This rearrangement joins TRBV7-2 to TRBJ2-1; TRBD2 might be the D (6 bases). The V end lost 0 bases, the J end lost 0 bases, and 9 bases lay between the germline ends. The CDR3 covers 16 residues. Germline V CDR1 and CDR2: SGHTA, FQGNSA. The CDR3 sequence is CASSLASGASYNEQFF. The CDR3 region has the DNA TGTGCCAGCAGCTTAGCGTCGGGAGCCTCCTACAATGAGCAGTTCTTC.

This clonotype was detected a few times. The chain joins TRBV3-1 to TRBJ1-2; unclear D gene. The CDR3 loop spans 15 amino acids. Germline V gene lookup returns CDR1 LGHDT and CDR2 YNNKEL (reference sequence). Deletions cut 0 bases from V and 5 bases from J, with 13 bases between. DNA for the CDR3: TGTGCCAGCAGCCAAGAACGGAGCTTGGGGTATGGCTACACCTTC. Its protein is CASSQERSLGYGYTF.

The V and J genes are TRBV2 and TRBJ2-1; 9 bases line up with TRBD2. The junction had 0 bases not matched to a gene; V was cut back by 8 bases and J by 7 bases. Germline CDR1 reads SNHLY; CDR2 reads FYNNEI. The CDR3 has 11 residues. The chain's CDR3 is CASLAGNEQFF. CDR3 DNA sequence: TGTGCCAGCCTAGCGGGGAATGAGCAGTTCTTC.

The CDR3 loop reads CATIRDRGHNEQFF. Here the CDR3 DNA reads TGTGCCACCATCCGGGACAGGGGTCACAATGAGCAGTTCTTC. The gene calls are TRBV10-3 and TRBJ2-1, with 10 bases matching TRBD1. In germline, CDR1 is ENHRY, CDR2 SYGVKD. CDR3 size: 14 residues. The junction had 8 bases not matched to a gene; V was cut back by 10 bases and J by 5 bases.

V and J are TRBV5-1 and TRBJ1-2; 8 bases are shared with TRBD1. The CDR3 extends over 14 amino acids. V was clipped by 0 bases and J by 7 bases; unmatched bases: 5. CDR1 and CDR2 (germline): SGHRS, YFSETQ. The CDR3 protein is CASSLDTGGGGYTF. For the CDR3, the DNA is TGCGCCAGCAGCTTGGATACAGGGGGGGGTGGCTACACCTTC.

The chain links TRBV28 to TRBJ2-7; 13 bases align to TRBD2. The junction had 7 bases not matched to a gene; V was cut back by 6 bases and J by 5 bases. CDR3 length equals 15 residues. Germline values: CDR1 MDHEN, CDR2 SYDVKM. The CDR3 DNA sequence: TGTGCCAGCAGCGCCGGGACTAGCGGGAATAACGAGCAGTACTTC. This encodes CASSAGTSGNNEQYF.

The chain employs TRBV5-6 and TRBJ1-1; 8 bases line up with TRBD1. Per germline, CDR1 SGHDT and CDR2 YYEEEE. V lost 2 bases and J lost 8; bases outside the gene matches: 2. CDR3 size: 12 residues. CDR3: CASSFRTGEAFF. CDR3 DNA: TGTGCCAGCAGCTTCCGGACAGGGGAAGCTTTCTTT.

The rearrangement joins TRBV5-1 to TRBJ2-7, with 9 bases identical to TRBD1. V gave up 4 bases and J gave up 6 bases; unmatched junction bases: 8. CDR1 is SGHRS and CDR2 is YFSETQ in the germline V gene. The CDR3 has 14 residues. CDR3 in amino acids: CASSLWGQGSEQYF. CDR3 sequence (DNA): TGCGCCAGCAGCCTCTGGGGACAGGGATCCGAGCAGTACTTC. Using reference TRBV5-1 and TRBJ2-7 for the parts outside the CDR3, the full variable domain is KAGVTQTPRYLIKTRGQQVTLSCSPISGHRSVSWYQQTPGQGLQFLFEYFSETQRNKGNFPGRFSGRQFSNSRSEMNVSTLELGDSALYLCASSLWGQGSEQYFGPGTRLTVT.